The TCR beta chain described here comes from a study of blood T cell repertoires in COVID-19. Study summary: Spain, Italy and the United States supplied samples that represented acute and convalescent COVID-19. T cells, B-cell-depleted T cells, or PBMCs provided the cDNA or gDNA that served as material.

CDR1 is GTSNPN and CDR2 is SVGIG in the germline V gene (reference sequence). V gave up 8 bases and J gave up 5 bases, with 21 bases separating them. The CDR3 is 14 amino acids. The assay was immunoSEQ multiplex PCR, and TCRdb's table has in-frame clones only and misses some. The sample shows 45,000 to 75,000 clones, almost 90% of them seen only once. The sequence was obtained from a man between 60 and 75 years old with acute or convalescent COVID-19. V usage is TRBV30 and J usage is TRBJ1-2; weak D call: TRBD1 (6 bases). Sequencing input: peripheral blood. CDR3 protein: CASPRGALGYGYTF. The CDR3 nucleotides are TGTGCCAGCCCACGGGGGGCTCTAGGGTATGGCTACACCTTC. The variable domain in full, with the rest retrieved from reference TRBV30 and TRBJ1-2, is SQTIHQWPATLVQPVGSPLSLECTVEGTSNPNLYWYRQAAGRGLQLLFYSVGIGQISSEVPQNLSASRPQDRQFILSSKKLLLSDSGFYLCASPRGALGYGYTFGSGTRLTVV.